This entry describes one T cell receptor (beta chain). CDR1 is KGHSH, CDR2 LQKENI, per germline. The junction had 14 bases not matched to a gene; V was cut back by 5 bases and J by 5 bases. The CDR3 totals 18 residues. Source study methods: Cell counts per sample came from amplifying reference gene primers. TCRdb keeps only in-frame clones here, not all; method: immunoSEQ multiplex PCR. The V and J calls and the clone size are those of that table, but D and trimming were determined from the DNA. The data contain 250,000 to 300,000 clones, approximately 86% of them singletons. During active infection, Seattle patients enrolled and were then monitored through disease. The sample belongs to a study of blood T cell repertoires in COVID-19. Study as a whole: Samples representing acute and convalescent COVID-19 were sourced from the United States, Italy and Spain. From T cells, B-cell-depleted T cells, or PBMCs came the material, which was cDNA or gDNA.

This TCR came from a woman in her seventies with COVID-19, enrolled during active disease. The V gene is TRBV18, the J gene TRBJ2-5, with 13 nucleotides matching TRBD2. The sample comprised peripheral blood. CDR3 residues: CASSSDTGTSGERETQYF. DNA for the CDR3: TGTGCCAGCTCATCCGATACCGGGACTAGCGGGGAGAGGGAGACCCAGTACTTC.